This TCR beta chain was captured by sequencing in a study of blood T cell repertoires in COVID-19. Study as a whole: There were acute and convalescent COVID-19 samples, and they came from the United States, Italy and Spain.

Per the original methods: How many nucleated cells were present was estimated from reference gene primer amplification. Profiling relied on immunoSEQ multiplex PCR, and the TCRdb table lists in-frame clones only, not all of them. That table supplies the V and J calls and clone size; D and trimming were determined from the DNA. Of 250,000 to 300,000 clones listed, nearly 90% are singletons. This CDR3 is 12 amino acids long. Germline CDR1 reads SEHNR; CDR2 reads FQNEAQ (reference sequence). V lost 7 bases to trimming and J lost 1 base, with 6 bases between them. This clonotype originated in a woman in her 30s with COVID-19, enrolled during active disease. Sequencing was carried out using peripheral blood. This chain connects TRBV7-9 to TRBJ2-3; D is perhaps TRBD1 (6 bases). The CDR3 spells CASTGGTDTQYF. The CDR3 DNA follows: TGTGCCAGCACAGGGGGCACAGATACGCAGTATTTT.